The sequence of this T cell receptor (beta chain) was determined in a study of vaccination effects on CD4 cells after COVID-19 (dated 2022 in TCRdb). Study-wide context: In the ViraFEST assay, PBMC were stimulated with viral peptide pools, and antigen-specific CD4+ T cell clonotypes were then identified by expansion using TCR sequencing. SARS-CoV-2 spike-specific CD4+ TCR repertoires were compared before and after mRNA vaccination in COVID-19 convalescent patients and in infection-naive vaccine recipients. Post-vaccine samples across the study were collected a median of 72 days after the second dose, with a range of 14 to 241. The Oncomine TCR Beta short-read assay on an Illumina iSeq 100 was used to sequence cultures from other donors in the study. A total of 10 COVID-19 convalescent patients and a handful of SARS-CoV-2-naive healthy vaccine recipients were included in the full study. About 2.1 million PBMC per well were cultured in IMDM with around 5% human AB serum, 7.5 to 10 IU/ml IL-2 and gentamicin, plus 10 ug/ml peptides.

The library relied on the immunoSEQ multiplex PCR assay. TCR beta CDR3 sequencing was performed on DNA from the cultured, isolated CD4+ T cells. Regarding the original processing steps: The analysis removed non-productive TCR sequences, trimmed reads to the CDR3 region, and retained only CDR3s that were 7 or more amino acids long. Antigen-specific clonotypes were identified with the MANAFEST web app by comparing expansion in peptide wells against reference cultures. To count as positive, a clone had to show expansion at FDR<0.05 compared with the reference and with all other wells, an odds ratio above 5, and a frequency above 0.1% in two replicate wells. A clonotype was defined as cross-reactive if the clonotype was significantly expanded both in SARS-CoV-2 spike wells and in at least one common cold coronavirus spike condition. CDR3 similarity was assessed by Levenshtein distance using the stringdist R package, and unrooted trees were constructed with ape in R 3.6.1. The table comes from immuneACCESS by way of TCRdb, which keeps in-frame sequences with V and J called. Part of the clones is missing from these tables; in studies checked, under half for an unresolved V gene and the rest for unknown reasons. D and trimming were read from the DNA, whereas the V and J calls and clone size are those reported in that table. Counted in this sample were fewer than 75,000 clones; less than 80% of them appeared once. The top ten hold about 2.5% of the sample.

After more than nine days of culture, CD4+ T cells were isolated with the EasySep CD4+ T cell isolation kit. Two doses of either the BNT162b2 or the mRNA-1273 mRNA SARS-CoV-2 vaccine were administered to participants. Healthy vaccine recipients had no prior SARS-CoV-2 infection, confirmed by negative nucleocapsid antibodies before and after vaccination. On days 3 and 7, half of the culture medium was replaced with fresh IL-2-containing medium. Unless noted otherwise, every peptide stimulation condition was grown in triplicate wells. Using Ficoll-Paque Plus gradient centrifugation, PBMC were separated from whole blood and then either used fresh or cryopreserved at -140C. The QIAamp micro DNA kit was used to extract genomic DNA from the cultured CD4+ T cells. Summary of the overall study and its limitations: At late post-vaccination timepoints, both infection-induced and vaccine-induced clones showed marked clonal contraction, consistent with waning T cell responses. The study was limited by a small number of convalescent patients and lacked early post-infection timepoints. In healthy vaccine recipients, vaccine-induced clones were almost all SARS-CoV-2 mono-reactive, with only 1 of 255 being cross-reactive with common cold coronaviruses.

The CDR3 numbers 16 residues from cysteine through phenylalanine. Of all the DNA, just the CDR3 is kept, 48 bases in frame from base 1. V loses 3 bases, J loses 2 bases, and the germline ends lie 16 bases apart. From a lookup of the germline V gene, CDR1 and CDR2 are SGHTA and FQGNSA. In the case of this clone: It lacks a known antigen. No clone much larger than this one lies a single base away; base qualities are absent.

Sequencing was performed on CD4+ T cells from PBMCs cultured without peptide, taken after COVID-19 vaccination. Recombination connected TRBV7-2 to TRBJ1-2; the D gene cannot be resolved reliably. This TCR came from a human donor who received a COVID-19 vaccine. The encoded CDR3 is CASSLEKRLSNYGYTF. The DNA is TGTGCCAGCAGCTTGGAAAAGAGACTGTCAAACTATGGCTACACCTTC.